Below are 8 T cell receptor gamma chains sequenced from a single sample in a study of gamma delta lymphoproliferative disorders and STAT genes. TCRdb re-called the multiplex PCR reads using CATT. The data show over 4,000 gamma-chain clones, over 7.5% seen once. The receptor sequences were amplified from genomic DNA of peripheral blood mononuclear cells. The specimen was blood. Receptors were obtained from a human donor in good health.

Judged by abundance, this clone is medium-sized. V and J are TRGV8 and TRGJP1. The J gene is not listed in TCRdb, so it was assigned here from a DNA match to germline. There are 12 residues in the CDR3. Germline loops: CDR1 VENAVY, CDR2 YDSYNSRV. Trimming cost V 3 bases and J 8 bases; bases outside gene matches: 3. CDR3 in amino acids: CATWDPGWFKIF. CDR3 coding DNA: TGTGCCACCTGGGATCCCGGTTGGTTCAAGATATTT.

By sample share, this clone is medium-sized (0.01 to 0.1%). V and J are TRGV2 and TRGJP2. TCRdb records no J gene; here it was assigned by comparing the DNA to germline. V lost 0 bases, J lost 8 bases, and 12 bases stayed unmatched. Germline V CDR1 and CDR2: EGSNGY, YDSYNSKV. The CDR3 loop spans 16 amino acids. The chain's CDR3 is CATWDGRNPRDWIKTF. The CDR3 nucleotides are TGTGCCACCTGGGACGGGCGGAATCCCCGCGATTGGATCAAGACGTTT.

This clone is classed as medium-sized. The genes are TRGV4 and TRGJ1 or TRGJ2. Matching the DNA to germline supplied the J gene, which TCRdb does not give. The germline CDR1 and CDR2 sequences are EGSTGY and YDSYTSSV. Trimming removed 5 bases from V and 3 bases from J; junction bases left unmatched: 7. This CDR3 has 13 residues. This CDR3 reads CATWAGVYYKKLF. The DNA of the CDR3 is TGTGCCACCTGGGCCGGGGTTTATTATAAGAAACTCTTT.

This clone is termed medium-sized. The chain recombines TRGV10 with TRGJ1 or TRGJ2. Here the J gene came from matching the DNA to germline, since TCRdb omits it. TRGV10 is marked as an open reading frame, function uncertain. The CDR3 consists of 10 residues. The V segment lost 8 bases and the J segment 10 bases; nucleotides outside the gene matches: 6. The CDR3 sequence: CAAWVKKKLF. The CDR3 DNA reads as TGTGCTGCGTGGGTTAAGAAGAAACTCTTT.

This clone counts as medium-sized. The chain carries TRGV8 and TRGJ1 or TRGJ2. Germline matching of the DNA provided the J gene here, since TCRdb leaves it blank. V was clipped by 4 bases and J by 0 bases; unmatched bases: 15. CDR1 and CDR2 (germline): VENAVY, YDSYNSRV. This CDR3 spans 17 amino acids. CDR3 amino acids: CATWEAYLVLNYYKKLF. CDR3 DNA sequence: TGTGCCACCTGGGAAGCCTACCTGGTTTTGAATTATTATAAGAAACTCTTT.

This clone was counted at least ten times. Here the CDR3 DNA reads TGTGCCACCTGGGGGTGGATTTATTATAAGAAACTCTTT. It yields the protein CATWGWIYYKKLF. The rearrangement uses TRGV8 and TRGJ1 or TRGJ2. No J segment appears in TCRdb, so it was assigned here by matching the sequence to germline. Germline V gene lookup returns CDR1 VENAVY and CDR2 YDSYNSRV. This CDR3 region has 13 residues. V was clipped by 5 bases and J by 3 bases; unmatched bases: 7.

This clone was seen many times. The chain combines TRGV8 with TRGJ1 or TRGJ2. The J gene, left out of TCRdb, was set here by checking the DNA against germline. The CDR3 runs 10 residues. The germline V gene encodes CDR1 VENAVY and CDR2 YDSYNSRV. J lost 8 bases, V lost 6 bases, and 4 bases had no gene match. CDR3 sequence (DNA): TGTGCCACCTGGCTCGATAAGAAACTCTTT. This translates into CATWLDKKLF.

This clone is labeled medium-sized (0.01 to 0.1%). Other DNA sequences in this specimen translate into the identical CDR3. V usage is TRGV10 and J usage is TRGJ1 or TRGJ2. The J gene is not listed in TCRdb, so it was assigned here from a DNA match to germline. TRGV10 is an ORF, and what it does is uncertain. V lost 8 bases and J lost 8; bases outside the gene matches: 4. This CDR3 is 10 amino acids long. The CDR3 loop is CAAWAHKKLF. The CDR3 DNA is TGTGCTGCGTGGGCACATAAGAAACTCTTT.